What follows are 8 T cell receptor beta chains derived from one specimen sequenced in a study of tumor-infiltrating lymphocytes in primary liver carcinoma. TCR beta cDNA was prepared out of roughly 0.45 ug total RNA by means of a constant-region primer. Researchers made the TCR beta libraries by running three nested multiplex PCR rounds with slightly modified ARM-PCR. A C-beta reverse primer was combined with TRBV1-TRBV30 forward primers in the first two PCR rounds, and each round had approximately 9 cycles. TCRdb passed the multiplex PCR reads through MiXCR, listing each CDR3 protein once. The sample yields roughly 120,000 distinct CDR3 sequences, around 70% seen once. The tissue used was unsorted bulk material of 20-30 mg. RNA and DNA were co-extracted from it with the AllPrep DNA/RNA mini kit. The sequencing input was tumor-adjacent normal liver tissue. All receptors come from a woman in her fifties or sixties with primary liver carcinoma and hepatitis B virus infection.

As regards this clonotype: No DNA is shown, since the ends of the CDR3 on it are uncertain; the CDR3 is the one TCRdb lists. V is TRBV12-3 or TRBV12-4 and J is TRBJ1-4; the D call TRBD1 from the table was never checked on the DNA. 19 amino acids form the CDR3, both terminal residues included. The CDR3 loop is CTSSPAGSFGLGTNEKLFF.

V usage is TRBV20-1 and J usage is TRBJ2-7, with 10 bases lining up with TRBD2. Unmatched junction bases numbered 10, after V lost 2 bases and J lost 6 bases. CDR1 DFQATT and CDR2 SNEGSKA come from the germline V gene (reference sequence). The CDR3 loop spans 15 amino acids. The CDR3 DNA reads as TGCAGTGCTAGAAATTTAGCGGGAGGTTTCCGCGAGCAGTACTTC. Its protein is CSARNLAGGFREQYF.

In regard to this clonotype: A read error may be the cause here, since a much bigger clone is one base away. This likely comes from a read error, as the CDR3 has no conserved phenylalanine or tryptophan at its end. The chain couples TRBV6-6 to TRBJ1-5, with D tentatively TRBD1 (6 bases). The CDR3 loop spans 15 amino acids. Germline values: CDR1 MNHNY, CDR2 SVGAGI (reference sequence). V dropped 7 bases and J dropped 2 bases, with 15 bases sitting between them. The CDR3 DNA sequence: TGTGCCAGCATCCAAGGGGGGGGGGGCAATCAGCCCCAGCATCTT. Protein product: CASIQGGGGNQPQHL.

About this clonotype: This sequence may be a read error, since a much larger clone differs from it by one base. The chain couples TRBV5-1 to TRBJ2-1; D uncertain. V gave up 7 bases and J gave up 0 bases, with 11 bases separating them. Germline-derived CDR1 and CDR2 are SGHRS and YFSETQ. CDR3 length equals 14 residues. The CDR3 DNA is TGCGCCAGCGGCTGGACCAGCTCCTACAATGAGCAGTTCTTC. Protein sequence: CASGWTSSYNEQFF.

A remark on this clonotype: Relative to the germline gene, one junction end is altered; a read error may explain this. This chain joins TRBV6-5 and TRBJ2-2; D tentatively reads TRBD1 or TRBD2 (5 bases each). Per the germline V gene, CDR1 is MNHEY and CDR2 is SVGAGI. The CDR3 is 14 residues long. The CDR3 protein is CASSPDMEAGELSF. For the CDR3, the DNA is TGTGCCAGCAGTCCGGACATGGAGGCCGGGGAGCTGTCTTTT.

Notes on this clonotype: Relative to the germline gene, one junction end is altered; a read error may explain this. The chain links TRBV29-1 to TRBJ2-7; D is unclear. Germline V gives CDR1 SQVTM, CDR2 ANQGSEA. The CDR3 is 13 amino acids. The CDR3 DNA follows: TGCAGGGTCGTACATGGGTACTCCTATGAGCAGTACTTC. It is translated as CRVVHGYSYEQYF.

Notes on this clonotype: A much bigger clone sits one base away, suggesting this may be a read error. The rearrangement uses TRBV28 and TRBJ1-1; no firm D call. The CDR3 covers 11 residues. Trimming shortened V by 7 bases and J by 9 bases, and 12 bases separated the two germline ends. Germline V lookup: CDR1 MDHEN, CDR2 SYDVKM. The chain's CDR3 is CASNLAKKAFF. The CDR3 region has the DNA TGTGCCAGCAATTTGGCCAAAAAAGCTTTCTTT.

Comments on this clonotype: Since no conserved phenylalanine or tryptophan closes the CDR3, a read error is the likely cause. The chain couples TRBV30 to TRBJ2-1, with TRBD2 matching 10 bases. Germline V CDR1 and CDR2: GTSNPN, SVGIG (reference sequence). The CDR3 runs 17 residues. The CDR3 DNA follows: TGTGCCTGGGGGGACCTTAGCGGGAGGTTCTCCTACAATGAACAGTTCTAC. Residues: CAWGDLSGRFSYNEQFY.